The T cell receptor beta chain described here comes from a study of blood T cell repertoires in COVID-19. The assay was immunoSEQ multiplex PCR, and TCRdb's table has in-frame clones only and misses some. This sample has 250,000 to 350,000 clones; roughly 89% occur once, and the top ten carry around 0.84%. J gave up 1 base and V 3 bases, and 9 bases lay outside the gene matches. The CDR3 covers 17 residues. Germline assignment: CDR1 WSHSY and CDR2 SAAADI. The receptor was derived from a man aged 25-45 years with acute or convalescent COVID-19. The V gene is TRBV10-2, the J gene TRBJ2-5; 9 bases are a match to TRBD2. The sequenced sample consisted of peripheral blood. CDR3 bases: TGCGCCAGCAGTGAAGGGTCGGCGGGAGGGTTCCAAGAGACCCAGTACTTC. This sequence encodes CASSEGSAGGFQETQYF.